This TCR beta chain was profiled in a study of cytomegalovirus exposure and HLA in healthy donors. Comments on this clone: The antigen remains undetermined.

The PCR used 60 Vbeta and 13 Jbeta primers. Authors' analysis steps: Some 11 million of the roughly 80 million unique TCR beta chains counted in a later analysis were shared. The method was immunoSEQ multiplex PCR; TCRdb's version includes in-frame clones alone and lacks a portion of them. Clone size and V and J calls were adopted from that table, with D and trimming inferred from the DNA. The ten most abundant clones cover about 2.2% of a sample with approximately 110,000 clones. Trimming shortened V by 5 bases and J by 4 bases, and 7 bases separated the two germline ends. This CDR3 spans 12 amino acids. Germline CDR1 is MDHEN and CDR2 is SYDVKM. Points from the study as a whole: Overall, 164 TCR beta chains were annotated as cytomegalovirus-associated.

The rearrangement links TRBV28 to TRBJ2-3; D is perhaps TRBD1 (6 bases). Sequenced sample: PBMCs. This clonotype originated in a man aged 35-49 years in good health and CMV-seronegative. Written as DNA, the CDR3 is TGTGCCAGCAGTAGACAGGCAGATACGCAGTATTTT. Translating gives CASSRQADTQYF.